The 13 T cell receptor beta chains presented below share a single source sample, sequenced in a study of control samples from healthy donors and cancer patients (dated by TCRdb to about 2020). Library prep was done by the immunoSEQ multiplex PCR assay. The immuneACCESS repertoire file appears here via TCRdb, limited to in-frame rearrangements. These files lack a portion of the clones; in checked studies, under half of the deficit traces to unresolved V genes, and the cause of the others is not known. In all, the sample holds 150,000 to 160,000 clones, and approximately 94% of those were seen once. Approximately 6% of the sample is taken by the ten largest. Sequencing input: blood. Every receptor here comes from a man in his forties in good health.

A remark on this clone: Other nucleotide sequences from this sample produce the same CDR3. The chain employs TRBV24-1 and TRBJ1-3, with unresolved D. In germline, CDR1 is KGHDR, CDR2 SFDVKD. The CDR3 loop spans 14 amino acids. Trimming left V 7 bases short and J 0 bases short, with 9 bases between. The CDR3 DNA reads TGTGCCACCAGCGATGCAGGCTCTGGAAACACCATATATTTT. Translated: CATSDAGSGNTIYF.

V usage is TRBV6-5 and J usage is TRBJ1-2; D is unclear. This CDR3 spans 12 amino acids. Germline V gives CDR1 MNHEY, CDR2 SVGAGI. V dropped 6 bases and J dropped 8 bases, with 13 bases sitting between them. The CDR3 sequence: CASSPGQSGYTF. CDR3 nucleotide sequence: TGTGCCAGCAGCCCCGGGCAGAGCGGCTACACCTTC.

DNA for the CDR3: TGTGCCAGCAGCCCCTCGGGACGGACGGACACAGATACGCAGTATTTT. Amino acid sequence: CASSPSGRTDTDTQYF. The genes are TRBV7-3 and TRBJ2-3, with D perhaps being TRBD1 or TRBD2 (5 bases each). Germline V gene data show CDR1 as SGHTA and CDR2 as FQGTGA. Trimming removed 5 bases from V and 2 bases from J, with 17 bases in between. The CDR3 is 16 amino acids.

The CDR3 nucleotides read TGTGCTAGTGGTTTGGCGCCCAACAGGGGGGCCTACAATGAGCAGTTCTTC. Translated, it gives CASGLAPNRGAYNEQFF. This sequence joins TRBV12-5 and TRBJ2-1, with 8 bases that match TRBD1. V lost 1 base and J lost 2; bases outside the gene matches: 7. There are 17 residues in the CDR3. Germline CDR1 LGHNT, CDR2 FRNRAP.

The chain has TRBV25-1 and TRBJ1-2, with D perhaps matching TRBD1 (6 bases). Between the trimmed V and J ends, which lost 2 bases and 4 bases, there was a span of 11 bases. The CDR3 length is 14 residues. Germline CDR1 is MGHDK and CDR2 is SYGVNS. CDR3 DNA: TGTGCCAGCAGTGAAAGGGGGGAGAGCTATGGCTACACCTTC. Protein product: CASSERGESYGYTF.

On this clone: The sample carries other DNA sequences with the same CDR3. The chain is built from TRBV9 and TRBJ1-5; no clear D. The CDR3 loop spans 13 amino acids. Looked up from germline, CDR1 is SGDLS and CDR2 is YYNGEE. With 0 bases removed from V and 9 bases from J, the gap between germline ends came to 10 bases. This chain's CDR3 is CASSVEGSGPQHF. The CDR3 DNA follows: TGTGCCAGCAGCGTAGAGGGTAGCGGGCCCCAGCATTTT. The complete variable domain, with remaining parts taken from reference TRBV9 and TRBJ1-5, reads DSGVTQTPKHLITATGQRVTLRCSPRSGDLSVYWYQQSLDQGLQFLIQYYNGEERAKGNILERFSAQQFPDLHSELNLSSLELGDSALYFCASSVEGSGPQHFGDGTRLSIL.

This chain joins TRBV11-3 and TRBJ2-6; the D is unclear. The germline V gene has CDR1 SGHNT and CDR2 YENEEA. V lost 4 bases and J lost 0, with 22 bases in between. The CDR3 is made up of 20 amino acids. This CDR3 is CASSSRQRSVIYSGANVLTF. The CDR3 region has the DNA TGTGCCAGCAGCTCGCGCCAAAGGTCCGTCATATACTCTGGGGCCAACGTCCTGACTTTC.

The sample holds one count of this clone. This chain links TRBV12-5 with TRBJ1-2, with D uncertain. Germline V gene data show CDR1 as LGHNT and CDR2 as FRNRAP. V was pared by 0 bases and J by 0 bases, with 5 bases between. This CDR3 has 14 amino acids. The CDR3 region is CASGLVQANYGYTF. For the CDR3, the DNA is TGTGCTAGTGGTTTGGTACAAGCTAACTATGGCTACACCTTC.

The chain recombines TRBV5-6 with TRBJ1-2; 7 nucleotides line up with TRBD1. The CDR3 contains 14 residues. J lost 2 bases, V lost 4 bases, and 5 bases had no gene match. Germline V gene data show CDR1 as SGHDT and CDR2 as YYEEEE. This CDR3 is CASSVAGQNYGYTF. CDR3 coding DNA: TGTGCCAGCAGCGTTGCGGGACAGAACTATGGCTACACCTTC.

This chain links TRBV3-1 (or the pseudogene TRBV3-2) with TRBJ2-1; D is possibly TRBD1 or TRBD2 (5 bases each). The V gene lost 5 bases and the J gene lost 8 bases, with 19 bases spanning the gap. CDR1 is LGHDT and CDR2 is YNNKEL in the germline V gene (reference sequence). The CDR3 extends over 15 amino acids. The CDR3 spells CASSWAGRETDEQFF. CDR3 in DNA: TGTGCCAGCAGCTGGGCCGGCAGGGAGACGGATGAGCAGTTCTTC.

The chain joins TRBV4-1 to TRBJ1-2, with 7 bases lining up with TRBD1. Germline V gives CDR1 MGHRA, CDR2 YSYEKL. Trimming at V came to 3 bases and at J to 2 bases, leaving 6 bases not matched to a gene. This CDR3 contains 15 residues. The CDR3 DNA is TGCGCCAGCAGCCACCAACAGGGGACAAACTATGGCTACACCTTC. Encoded protein: CASSHQQGTNYGYTF.

V and J are TRBV14 and TRBJ1-4; tentative D call: TRBD1 (6 bases). This CDR3 spans 17 amino acids. Germline V CDR1 and CDR2: SGHDN, FVKESK. Trimming cost V 2 bases and J 3 bases, with 16 bases left between them. The CDR3 region has the DNA TGTGCCAGCAGCCAATCACTAACAGGGAGGGCTAATGAAAAACTGTTTTTT. It specifies CASSQSLTGRANEKLFF.

This clone was seen a single time. The chain recombines TRBV6-1 with TRBJ2-7, with 8 nucleotides matching TRBD1. V lost 2 bases to trimming and J lost 3 bases; unmatched junction nucleotides: 12. The CDR3 extends over 17 amino acids. Per the germline V gene, CDR1 is MNHNS and CDR2 is SASEGT. In nucleotides, the CDR3 is TGTGCCAGCAGTGAACATAGATCTTCACAGGGGGTCTACGAGCAGTACTTC. Its translation: CASSEHRSSQGVYEQYF.